Listed here are 6 T cell receptor beta chains from one sample, sequenced in a study of blood T cell repertoires in COVID-19 (dated by TCRdb to the early 2020s). The method was the immunoSEQ multiplex PCR assay. TCRdb limited this immuneACCESS table to in-frame rearrangements with V and J called. A share of clones is missing; checked studies link under half to unresolved V genes, and the rest is unexplained. The sample table records 300,000 to 500,000 clones; roughly 90% of these occur just once. The ten most abundant clones make up about 0.89% of the sample. Sequenced input: PBMCs or T cells enriched from blood (not recorded which). The receptors shown here come from a woman aged 25 to 39 with acute COVID-19.

The genes are TRBV7-3 and TRBJ2-3; D is perhaps TRBD2 (6 bases). Germline V gene sequence: CDR1 SGHTA, CDR2 FQGTGA. Trimming stripped 4 bases from V and 8 bases from J, with 10 bases between. There are 12 residues in the CDR3. For the CDR3, the DNA is TGTGCCAGCAGCTCCCGACTAGGTACGCAGTATTTT. This codes for CASSSRLGTQYF.

A few counts support this clone. The chain couples TRBV24-1 to TRBJ1-1; 10 bases are a match to TRBD1. V dropped 7 bases and J dropped 3; count of bases not matched to a gene: 19. The CDR3 is 19 amino acids. CDR1 is KGHDR and CDR2 is SFDVKD in the germline V gene. CDR3 residues: CATSAGSRDRGPTYTEAFF. The CDR3 DNA follows: TGTGCCACCAGCGCCGGTTCTCGGGACAGGGGACCGACCTACACTGAAGCTTTCTTT.

The rearrangement links TRBV5-1 to TRBJ2-7, with TRBD1 matching 12 bases. The J segment lost 5 bases and the V segment lost 2 bases, leaving 5 bases of the junction unmatched. This CDR3 has 15 amino acids. The germline CDR1 and CDR2 sequences are SGHRS and YFSETQ. The DNA of the CDR3 is TGCGCCAGCAGCTTACCCGGGACAGGGGGCCACGAGCAGTACTTC. Its protein product is CASSLPGTGGHEQYF.

The V and J genes are TRBV24-1 and TRBJ2-2; no reliable D call. Trimming took off 7 bases at V and 4 bases at J, with 9 bases between the two ends. Per the germline V gene, CDR1 is KGHDR and CDR2 is SFDVKD. The CDR3 is made up of 13 amino acids. The CDR3: CATSTGPTGELFF. The CDR3 bases are TGTGCCACCAGCACGGGTCCCACCGGGGAGCTGTTTTTT.

The J gene is TRBJ2-7, the V gene TRBV19; TRBD1 might be the D (6 bases). V lost 4 bases and J 0 bases, leaving 7 bases between the germline ends. CDR1 is LNHDA and CDR2 is SQIVND in the germline V gene (reference sequence). CDR3 length: 13 residues. Here the CDR3 DNA reads TGTGCCAGTAGTACGGACAGCTCCTACGAGCAGTACTTC. Translation: CASSTDSSYEQYF.

The chain employs TRBV27 and TRBJ2-5; 8 nucleotides agree with TRBD1. This CDR3 is built from 13 residues. The junction had 4 bases not matched to a gene; V was cut back by 5 bases and J by 5 bases. Per the germline V gene, CDR1 is MNHEY and CDR2 is SMNVEV (reference sequence). This chain's CDR3 is CASSRTGIETQYF. In DNA form, the CDR3 reads TGTGCCAGCAGTAGGACAGGGATTGAGACCCAGTACTTC.